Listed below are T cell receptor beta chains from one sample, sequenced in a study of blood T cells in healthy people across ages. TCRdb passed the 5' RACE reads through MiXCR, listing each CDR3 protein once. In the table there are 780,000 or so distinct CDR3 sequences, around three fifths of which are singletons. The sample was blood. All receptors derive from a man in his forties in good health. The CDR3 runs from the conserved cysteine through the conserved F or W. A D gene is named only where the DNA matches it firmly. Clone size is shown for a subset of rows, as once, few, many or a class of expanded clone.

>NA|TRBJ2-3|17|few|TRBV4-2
CASSQDGGTWGTDTQYF
TGTGCCAGCAGCCAAGATGGGGGGACCTGGGGCACAGATACGCAGTATTTT
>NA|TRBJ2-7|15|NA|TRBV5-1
CASSLAPGPTYEQYF
TGCGCCAGCAGCTTGGCCCCAGGCCCTACCTACGAGCAGTACTTC
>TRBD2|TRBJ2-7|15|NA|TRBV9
CASSVGSGEYNEQYF
TGTGCCAGCAGCGTAGGGAGCGGGGAATACAATGAGCAGTACTTC
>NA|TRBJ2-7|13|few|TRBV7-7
CASSLSGHYEQYF
TGTGCCAGCAGCTTAAGCGGGCACTACGAGCAGTACTTC
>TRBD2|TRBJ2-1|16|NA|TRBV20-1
CSARPSLAEWDNEQFF
TGCAGTGCCAGACCCTCCCTAGCGGAGTGGGACAATGAGCAGTTCTTC
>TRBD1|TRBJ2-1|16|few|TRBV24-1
CATSDPKGTGMNEQFF
TGTGCCACCAGTGACCCGAAGGGGACAGGGATGAATGAGCAGTTCTTC
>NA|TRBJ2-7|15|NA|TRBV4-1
CASSQGGTSTYEQYF
TGCGCCAGCAGCCAAGGCGGGACGTCCACCTACGAGCAGTACTTC
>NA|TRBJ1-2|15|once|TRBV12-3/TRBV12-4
CASSFRITDPYGYTF
TGTGCCAGCAGTTTCAGGATAACTGACCCGTATGGCTACACCTTC
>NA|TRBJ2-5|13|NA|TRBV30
CAWNIRGEETQYF
TGTGCCTGGAATATACGGGGCGAGGAGACCCAGTACTTC
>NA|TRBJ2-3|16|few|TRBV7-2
CASSRLRATLTDTQYF
TGTGCCAGCAGCCGGTTGCGAGCGACCCTCACAGATACGCAGTATTTT
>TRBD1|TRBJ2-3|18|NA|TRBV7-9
CASSPPTGRDRFTDTQYF
TGTGCCAGCAGCCCACCGACAGGACGGGACAGGTTCACAGATACGCAGTATTTT
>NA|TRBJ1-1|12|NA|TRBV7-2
CASGFVGTEAFF
TGTGCCAGCGGTTTCGTTGGCACTGAAGCTTTCTTT
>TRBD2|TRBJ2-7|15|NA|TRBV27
CASSLRLAGFYEQYF
TGTGCCAGCAGTTTAAGACTAGCGGGATTCTACGAGCAGTACTTC
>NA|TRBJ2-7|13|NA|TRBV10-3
CAIREPSGYEQYF
TGTGCCATCAGAGAACCCTCGGGCTACGAGCAGTACTTC
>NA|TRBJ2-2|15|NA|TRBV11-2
CASSPLPRSHGELFF
TGTGCCAGCAGTCCCCTTCCCCGGTCCCACGGGGAGCTGTTTTTT
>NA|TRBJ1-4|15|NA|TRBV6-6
CASSSNLGANEKLFF
TGTGCCAGCAGCTCTAACCTGGGCGCTAATGAAAAACTGTTTTTT
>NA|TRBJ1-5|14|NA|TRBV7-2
CASSTKGSNQPQHF
TGTGCCAGCAGCACGAAAGGGAGCAATCAGCCCCAGCATTTT
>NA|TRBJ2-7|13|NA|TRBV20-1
CSAADGPLYEQYF
TGCAGTGCTGCAGACGGACCTCTCTACGAGCAGTACTTC
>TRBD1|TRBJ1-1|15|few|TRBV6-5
CASSYTLAGGAEAFF
TGTGCCAGCAGTTACACTCTTGCAGGGGGCGCGGAAGCTTTCTTT
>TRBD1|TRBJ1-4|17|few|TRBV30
CAWSFRGRRATNEKLFF
TGTGCCTGGAGTTTCAGGGGGCGCCGCGCAACTAATGAAAAACTGTTTTTT
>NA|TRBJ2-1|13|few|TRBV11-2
CASSQVTYNEQFF
TGTGCCAGCAGCCAGGTTACATACAATGAGCAGTTCTTC
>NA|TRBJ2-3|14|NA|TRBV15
CATGLPVGGDTQYF
TGTGCCACCGGACTACCCGTGGGTGGAGATACGCAGTATTTT
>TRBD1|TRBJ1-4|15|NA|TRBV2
CASSGAGTGGFEMFF
TGTGCCAGCAGCGGGGCCGGGACAGGGGGCTTTGAGATGTTTTTT
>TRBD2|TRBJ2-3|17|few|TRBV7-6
CASSSRLAGAFSDTQYF
TGTGCCAGCAGCTCAAGACTAGCGGGAGCATTCTCAGATACGCAGTATTTT
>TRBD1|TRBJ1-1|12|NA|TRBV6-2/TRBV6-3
CANRLGQGKAFF
TGTGCCAACAGGTTGGGACAGGGAAAAGCTTTCTTT
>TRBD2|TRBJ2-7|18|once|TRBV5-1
CASRLGLAGVSSYNEQYF
TGCGCCAGCAGACTTGGACTAGCGGGGGTCAGCTCCTACAATGAGCAGTACTTC
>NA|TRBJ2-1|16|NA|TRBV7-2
CASSLSGGTSYNEQFF
TGTGCCAGCAGCTTATCCGGCGGCACCTCCTACAATGAGCAGTTCTTC
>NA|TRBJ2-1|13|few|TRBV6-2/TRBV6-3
CASSSAFYNEQFF
TGTGCCAGCAGTTCTGCGTTCTACAATGAGCAGTTCTTC
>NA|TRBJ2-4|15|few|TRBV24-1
CATSDSGQGKNIQYF
TGTGCCACCAGTGATTCAGGGCAGGGAAAAAACATTCAGTACTTC